This TCR beta chain is drawn from a study of cytomegalovirus exposure and HLA in healthy donors. About this clone: Its target is not known.

Study results and caveats: The study reported that TCR beta sequences accurately predicted HLA-A and HLA-B alleles in most subjects. Many donors shared some public TCRs, even though most TCR sequences were rare. Across HLA loci, a later analysis found differing TCR association rates, with DRB1 most and HLA-C fewest.

The PCR was carried out with 60 Vbeta primers and 13 Jbeta primers. Clones were sequenced by immunoSEQ multiplex PCR, and TCRdb holds only the in-frame ones, with some missing. The top ten hold 1.8% of the sample, which has about 130,000 clones, around three quarters seen once. Though probably carrying unrecorded immune exposures, donors were nominally healthy at sampling. The sample consisted of PBMCs. The receptor was isolated from a woman between 45 and 65 years old in good health and CMV-seronegative.

CDR3: CASSQGQGRNSPLHF. In DNA, the CDR3 is TGCGCCAGCAGCCAGGGACAGGGGAGGAATTCACCCCTCCACTTT. The chain is built from TRBV4-3 and TRBJ1-6; TRBD1 aligns across 10 bases. Germline V gene lookup returns CDR1 LGHNA and CDR2 YSLEER. V lost 3 bases and J lost 7; bases outside the gene matches: 3. The CDR3 is made up of 15 amino acids.